A single sample is the source of the 27 T cell receptor beta chains below, sequenced in a study of metastatic and nonmetastatic thyroid tumors. TCRdb re-analyzed the PCR reads through MiXCR. The data contain about 70,000 clones, roughly a sixth of them singletons. Treatment of any kind had been given to no patient before thyroid surgery. The sample comprised blood. The receptor source for this set is a female donor with papillary thyroid cancer or a benign thyroid nodule (not recorded which). Some clones in this sample may be carry-over from other donors' samples.

CDR3 protein: CASSFAGGSNEQFF. The CDR3 coding sequence is TGTGCCAGCAGTTTTGCAGGGGGCTCGAATGAGCAGTTCTTC. The chain has TRBV28 and TRBJ2-1; 8 positions agree with TRBD1. Germline values: CDR1 MDHEN, CDR2 SYDVKM. Losses at the gene ends were 3 bases for V and 7 bases for J; bases not matched to a gene: 5. The CDR3 loop spans 14 amino acids.

This clone was seen repeatedly, ten times or more. This specimen includes other DNA sequences encoding the same CDR3. The chain is built from TRBV24-1 and TRBJ2-7, with D possibly being TRBD1 (7 bases). V was clipped by 1 base and J by 3 bases, with 12 bases between them. The CDR3 spans 15 residues. Germline lookup yields CDR1 KGHDR and CDR2 SFDVKD. CDR3 sequence reads: CATSDFAGGIYEQYF. The CDR3 bases are TGTGCCACCAGTGATTTCGCAGGGGGGATCTACGAGCAGTACTTC.

Many counts were recorded for this clone. This rearrangement joins TRBV30 to TRBJ2-1; D is ambiguous. The CDR3 extends over 13 amino acids. Germline assignment: CDR1 GTSNPN and CDR2 SVGIG (reference sequence). The V and J ends lost 3 bases and 6 bases respectively, with 12 bases between them. The CDR3 coding sequence is TGTGCCTGGAGGATTCCCCTCCCCAATGAGCAGTTCTTC. Translating it yields CAWRIPLPNEQFF. The full variable domain, completed using reference TRBV30 and TRBJ2-1, is SQTIHQWPATLVQPVGSPLSLECTVEGTSNPNLYWYRQAAGRGLQLLFYSVGIGQISSEVPQNLSASRPQDRQFILSSKKLLLSDSGFYLCAWRIPLPNEQFFGPGTRLTVL.

The sample holds many counts of this clone. The chain carries TRBV20-1 and TRBJ2-2, with a weak D call TRBD1 (6 bases). V dropped 6 bases and J dropped 0 bases, with 8 bases sitting between them. The length of the CDR3 is 13 residues. Looked up from germline, CDR1 is DFQATT and CDR2 is SNEGSKA (reference sequence). CDR3 sequence reads: CSARTANTGELFF. The CDR3 DNA reads as TGCAGTGCCCGGACAGCGAACACCGGGGAGCTGTTTTTT.

This clone was seen many times. The CDR3 DNA follows: TGCGCCAGCAGCTTGTCCGGGGGAATTAGCTCTGGGGCCAACGTCCTGACTTTC. Amino acids: CASSLSGGISSGANVLTF. The chain is built from TRBV5-1 and TRBJ2-6; D might be TRBD2 (6 bases). This CDR3 has 18 amino acids. V shed 1 base and J shed 0 bases, with 14 bases lying between them. CDR1 SGHRS and CDR2 YFSETQ come from the germline V gene.

This clone has just a few counts. The V gene is TRBV12-3 or TRBV12-4, the J gene TRBJ1-1; D is unclear. V lost 5 bases and J 1 base, leaving 17 bases between the germline ends. This CDR3 contains 16 residues. Here the CDR3 DNA reads TGTGCCAGCAGTGCCAGACCGAGGGCGGGGAACACTGAAGCTTTCTTT. This gives the protein CASSARPRAGNTEAFF.

There are many counts of this clone. The chain uses TRBV7-9 and TRBJ2-1; D not certain. Between the trimmed V and J ends, which lost 5 bases and 8 bases, there was a span of 7 bases. The CDR3 covers 11 residues. Germline loops: CDR1 SEHNR, CDR2 FQNEAQ (reference sequence). The CDR3 loop reads CASSPNYEQFF. The CDR3 coding sequence is TGTGCCAGCAGCCCTAATTATGAGCAGTTCTTC.

This sequence joins TRBV18 and TRBJ1-2; TRBD1 matches at 9 bases. This CDR3 spans 15 amino acids. The trim removed 0 bases at V and 3 bases at J, leaving 2 bases unmatched. Looked up from germline, CDR1 is KGHSH and CDR2 is LQKENI. The CDR3 DNA reads TGTGCCAGCTCACCACCGGGACAGGGAGACTATGGCTACACCTTC. This encodes CASSPPGQGDYGYTF.

This clone came up many times. V is TRBV29-1 and J is TRBJ1-5, with TRBD1 as a possible D gene (5 bases). The germline V gene has CDR1 SQVTM and CDR2 ANQGSEA. The CDR3 sequence is 13 residues long. The V end lost 6 bases, the J end lost 2 bases, and 11 bases lay between the germline ends. The CDR3 spells CSVDWGGNQPQHF. The CDR3 nucleotides are TGCAGCGTCGACTGGGGGGGCAATCAGCCCCAGCATTTT.

The J gene is TRBJ2-7, the V gene TRBV18; D not resolved. Germline V lookup: CDR1 KGHSH, CDR2 LQKENI. The CDR3 is made up of 14 amino acids. V was shortened by 0 bases and J by 2 bases, with 8 bases between the two germline ends. CDR3 amino acids: CASSPPTDPYEQYF. Written as DNA, the CDR3 is TGTGCCAGCTCACCACCTACAGACCCCTACGAGCAGTACTTC.

This clone was counted at least ten times. The chain joins TRBV3-1 to TRBJ1-2, with D hard to call. Germline V CDR1 and CDR2: LGHDT, YNNKEL (reference sequence). CDR3 length: 12 residues. V was shortened by 1 base and J by 8 bases, with 8 bases between the two germline ends. The CDR3 sequence: CASSQAAGGYTF. In DNA form, the CDR3 reads TGTGCCAGCAGCCAAGCTGCGGGGGGCTACACCTTC.

The chain is built from TRBV6-1 and TRBJ2-1, with a tentative D call TRBD1 (5 bases). The V and J ends lost 5 bases and 6 bases respectively, with 11 bases between them. This CDR3 comprises 13 residues. Germline CDR1 is MNHNS and CDR2 is SASEGT. Written as DNA, the CDR3 is TGTGCCAGCAGTCAGGGATCCGTCAATGAGCAGTTCTTC. Translated, it gives CASSQGSVNEQFF.

This clone has ten or more counts. This rearrangement joins TRBV6-1 to TRBJ1-2, with TRBD1 identical over 8 bases. This CDR3 region has 13 residues. Germline loops: CDR1 MNHNS, CDR2 SASEGT. With 7 bases clipped from V and 8 bases from J, the junction kept 9 bases outside the gene matches. The CDR3 DNA reads as TGTGCCAGCATCAAAGGACAGGGTTACGGCTACACCTTC. The encoded protein is CASIKGQGYGYTF.

Many counts were recorded for this clone. The V call is TRBV19, the J call TRBJ2-1; D may match TRBD1 or TRBD2 (5 bases each). The length of the CDR3 is 15 residues. V lost 7 bases and J 1 base, leaving 14 bases between the germline ends. Germline V lookup: CDR1 LNHDA, CDR2 SQIVND (reference sequence). The CDR3 nucleotides read TGTGCCAGTACCGACGGAGGACAATCCTACAATGAGCAGTTCTTC. Residues: CASTDGGQSYNEQFF.

This clone occurred a few times. J is TRBJ2-7 and V is TRBV6-1, with D tentatively TRBD1 (7 bases). This CDR3 region has 17 residues. V was trimmed by 7 bases and J by 3 bases, leaving 25 bases between them. Germline V CDR1 and CDR2: MNHNS, SASEGT. This chain's CDR3 is CASKGSGGLTDFYEQYF. The CDR3 nucleotides read TGTGCCAGCAAGGGGTCAGGGGGGCTTACGGACTTCTACGAGCAGTACTTC.

This clone was detected ten times or more. V usage is TRBV9 and J usage is TRBJ2-2; D is ambiguous. The CDR3 is 13 residues long. Trimming left V 0 bases short and J 7 bases short, with 7 bases between. Germline CDR1 is SGDLS and CDR2 is YYNGEE. The CDR3: CASSVGEFGELFF. CDR3 nucleotide sequence: TGTGCCAGCAGCGTAGGAGAATTCGGGGAGCTGTTTTTT.

This clone has a count of ten or more. V and J are TRBV20-1 and TRBJ1-2, with 11 bases matching TRBD1. Germline CDR1 reads DFQATT; CDR2 reads SNEGSKA (reference sequence). The V segment lost 6 bases and the J segment 3 bases; nucleotides outside the gene matches: 6. CDR3 length: 14 amino acids. CDR3 nucleotide sequence: TGCAGTGCCGAGGACAGGGGGCAGTACTATGGCTACACCTTC. Its translation is CSAEDRGQYYGYTF.

The table lists this clone with many counts. This chain uses TRBV12-3 or TRBV12-4 with TRBJ2-7; 7 bases line up with TRBD1. J was trimmed by 0 bases and V by 7 bases; bases with no gene match: 6. CDR3 size: 14 residues. The CDR3 DNA reads as TGTGCCAGCAAAGCAGGGGGTGCCTCCTACGAGCAGTACTTC. Translation: CASKAGGASYEQYF.

This clone was seen ten or more times. The chain joins TRBV9 to TRBJ1-2; D is uncertain. This CDR3 has 11 amino acids. Trimming pared 5 bases from V and 4 bases from J, leaving 6 bases between. Germline loops: CDR1 SGDLS, CDR2 YYNGEE. CDR3 sequence reads: CASRDLYGYTF. As DNA, the CDR3 is TGTGCCAGCAGGGACCTCTATGGCTACACCTTC.

The chain joins TRBV7-2 to TRBJ2-7; D not resolved. The CDR3 runs 14 residues. V was cut by 1 base and J by 4 bases, with 11 bases left in between. CDR1 SGHTA and CDR2 FQGNSA come from the germline V gene. The CDR3 reads CASSLDGWAYEQYF. The CDR3 nucleotides read TGTGCCAGCAGCTTAGATGGCTGGGCGTACGAGCAGTACTTC.

This clone appeared many times. This sequence joins TRBV12-3 or TRBV12-4 and TRBJ2-2, with 10 bases fitting TRBD1. The V gene end was trimmed by 5 bases and the J gene end by 6 bases; junction bases not matched to a gene: 9. The CDR3 extends over 16 amino acids. The CDR3 sequence: CASSQPGQGMAGELFF. The CDR3 nucleotides are TGTGCCAGCAGTCAGCCGGGACAGGGGATGGCCGGGGAGCTGTTTTTT.

This clone was counted at least ten times. V gene TRBV24-1 combines with J gene TRBJ2-1; D call uncertain. This CDR3 has 13 residues. V was shortened by 9 bases and J by 3 bases, with 11 bases between the two germline ends. The V gene's germline CDR1 is KGHDR and CDR2 SFDVKD. The CDR3: CATSSGNYNEQFF. CDR3 nucleotide sequence: TGTGCCACCTCGTCCGGCAACTACAATGAGCAGTTCTTC.

The genes are TRBV20-1 and TRBJ1-1; D unclear. V was clipped by 3 bases and J by 0 bases, with 17 bases between them. Germline CDR1 reads DFQATT; CDR2 reads SNEGSKA (reference sequence). The CDR3 extends over 16 amino acids. Here the CDR3 DNA reads TGCAGTGCTAGTGAGACGGGAGGATCCCTGAACACTGAAGCTTTCTTT. Amino acid sequence: CSASETGGSLNTEAFF.

This clone was picked up many times. The chain carries TRBV3-1 and TRBJ1-2; D is unresolved. The CDR3 length is 16 residues. Germline V gene data show CDR1 as LGHDT and CDR2 as YNNKEL (reference sequence). The V end was cut by 4 bases, the J end by 8 bases, with 23 bases between. CDR3 loop: CASSPLRGVGGRGYTF. The CDR3 region has the DNA TGTGCCAGCAGCCCGCTACGCGGAGTGGGCGGGAGGGGCTACACCTTC.

Notes on this clone: A clone one base away is much larger, so this may be a read error. The genes are TRBV28 and TRBJ1-1; 10 bases agree with TRBD1. The CDR3 is 16 amino acids. V shed 2 bases and J 3 bases; nucleotides not matched to a gene: 6. CDR1 and CDR2 from the germline V gene are MDHEN and SYDVKM. The CDR3 is CASSLEGQGRDTEAFF. CDR3 nucleotide sequence: TGTGCCAGCAGTTTAGAGGGACAGGGGCGGGACACTGAAGCTTTCTTT.

There are many counts of this clone. The rearrangement uses TRBV2 and TRBJ2-7; TRBD1 aligns across 9 bases. Germline CDR1 SNHLY, CDR2 FYNNEI. V was pared by 6 bases and J by 2 bases, with 8 bases of the junction left unmatched. The CDR3 totals 15 residues. Here the CDR3 DNA reads TGTGCCAGCAGAGAGCGGACAGGGGTGGCCTACGAGCAGTACTTC. It is translated as CASRERTGVAYEQYF.

The sample holds many counts of this clone. V gene TRBV3-1 combines with J gene TRBJ2-1, with D possibly being TRBD1 (5 bases). There are 14 residues in the CDR3. Germline V gene lookup returns CDR1 LGHDT and CDR2 YNNKEL (reference sequence). V was clipped by 1 base and J by 6 bases, with 10 bases between them. The CDR3, as DNA: TGTGCCAGCAGCCAAGGTCCAGGGCCCAATGAGCAGTTCTTC. Translated: CASSQGPGPNEQFF.